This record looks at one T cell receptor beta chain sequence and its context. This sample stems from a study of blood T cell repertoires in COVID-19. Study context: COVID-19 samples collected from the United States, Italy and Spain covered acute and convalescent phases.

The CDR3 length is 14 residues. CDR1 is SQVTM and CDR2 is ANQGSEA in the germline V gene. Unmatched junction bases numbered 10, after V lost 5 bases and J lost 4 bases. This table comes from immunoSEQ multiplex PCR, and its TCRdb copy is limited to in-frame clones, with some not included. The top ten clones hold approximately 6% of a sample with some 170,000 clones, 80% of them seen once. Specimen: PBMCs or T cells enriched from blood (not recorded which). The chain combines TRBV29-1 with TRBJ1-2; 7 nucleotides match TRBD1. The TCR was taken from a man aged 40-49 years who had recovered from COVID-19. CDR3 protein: CSVMNRGSSYGYTF. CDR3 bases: TGCAGCGTTATGAACAGGGGAAGTAGCTATGGCTACACCTTC.